The T cell receptor (beta chain) described here comes from a study of blood T cell repertoires in COVID-19 (dated by TCRdb to 2020 to 2021). Turning to the overall study: Samples covering the acute and convalescent phases of COVID-19 were provided by collaborators in the United States, Italy and Spain. The prospective study material was composed of cDNA or gDNA derived from T cells, B-cell-depleted T cells, or PBMCs. Subjects who had been exposed to COVID-19, were actively infected with it, or had recovered from it provided the deeply sampled blood TCRbeta repertoires that made up the dataset. The repertoires were released in a freely available public database intended as a resource for research on the immune response to SARS-CoV-2. The samples were drawn from two sources: the first 160 participants of the ongoing ImmuneRACE study, and 950 to 1,500 subjects contributed by 6 global collaborators. A de-identified subject ID, COVID-19 status, age in years and sex were almost always included in the sample metadata. Where HLA class I and class II types were available, the types were taken from metadata supplied by the sample provider, not from assay-based typing.

As for this clone: Its target antigen remains unknown. No much larger clonotype is one base removed from it; base qualities were not supplied.

What the authors observed across the whole study: The amount of clinical and demographic metadata varied by source and participant and was provided uncurated.

TCRbeta CDR3 regions were amplified from genomic DNA by means of the immunoSEQ Assay, a bias-controlled multiplex PCR. From the authors' description of their analysis: The number of nucleated cells in each sample was estimated from the amplification of reference gene primers within the assay. To quantify the absolute abundance of each unique TCRbeta CDR3 rearrangement, sequence reads were collapsed and filtered. For each sample, productive Simpson clonality was calculated as the square root of Simpson's diversity index over productive rearrangements. Sourced from immuneACCESS, this table was stored by TCRdb with only in-frame sequences that have V and J called. A share of the clones is absent; for the studies checked, an unresolved V gene accounts for under half, and the remainder has no known explanation. V, J and clone size are taken as reported in that table, and D and trimming were inferred from the DNA itself. The sample records 380,000 or so clones, more than 70% of which are singletons. Clones ranked in the top ten supply 0.95% to 1.5% of the sample.

Whole blood was collected in K2EDTA tubes by collaborating institutions according to the institutions' own protocols. For TCRbeta analysis, collaborator samples were shipped as frozen whole blood, as isolated PBMCs, or as DNA extracted from either sample type. Reading from cysteine to phenylalanine, the CDR3 counts 15 amino acids. This entry keeps only the CDR3 DNA: 45 bases, framed from base 1. Germline trimming amounts to 4 bases on V and 0 bases on J, with 7 as the count of junction bases outside the gene matches. In the germline V gene (reference sequence), CDR1 corresponds to GTSNPN and CDR2 to SVGIG.

Sequences were obtained from peripheral blood. Here the chain combines TRBV30 and TRBJ2-3; 7 bases in the middle match TRBD1. The clonotype comes from a middle-aged man with acute or convalescent COVID-19. The DNA sequence is as follows: TGTGCCTGGACTCAGGGGGTTCTGAGCACAGATACGCAGTATTTT. Translated, this gives CAWTQGVLSTDTQYF.